The 3 T cell receptor beta chains below were found in one sample sequenced in a study of blood T cell repertoires in COVID-19. Clones were sequenced by immunoSEQ multiplex PCR, and TCRdb holds only the in-frame ones, with some missing. The sample includes under 140,000 clones, more than 75% seen only once; the top ten take 3% to 3.5%. The sequenced sample consisted of peripheral blood. Receptors were obtained from a woman aged 45-59 years with acute or convalescent COVID-19.

J is TRBJ1-1 and V is TRBV7-8; TRBD1 agrees at 7 bases. The germline gives CDR1 SGHVS, CDR2 FQNEAQ. V was pared by 4 bases and J by 3 bases, with 2 bases of the junction left unmatched. The CDR3 runs 13 residues. Here the CDR3 reads CASSSDRDTEAFF. The CDR3 nucleotides are TGTGCCAGCAGCTCAGACAGGGACACTGAAGCTTTCTTT.

The chain employs TRBV19 and TRBJ2-5; D is perhaps TRBD1 (6 bases). The ends were cut back, 4 bases at V and 10 bases at J, with 13 bases in the middle. The CDR3 contains 12 residues. The germline V gene has CDR1 LNHDA and CDR2 SQIVND (reference sequence). The CDR3 sequence is CASSTQDRNQYF. The CDR3 DNA is TGTGCCAGTAGTACCCAGGACAGAAACCAGTACTTC.

The chain carries TRBV18 and TRBJ1-5, with D tentatively TRBD1 (5 bases). This CDR3 region has 14 residues. CDR1 and CDR2 (germline): KGHSH, LQKENI. Trimming stripped 6 bases from V and 0 bases from J, with 9 bases between. CDR3 in amino acids: CASSTDSSNQPQHF. The CDR3 DNA is TGTGCCAGCTCTACAGACAGTAGCAATCAGCCCCAGCATTTT.